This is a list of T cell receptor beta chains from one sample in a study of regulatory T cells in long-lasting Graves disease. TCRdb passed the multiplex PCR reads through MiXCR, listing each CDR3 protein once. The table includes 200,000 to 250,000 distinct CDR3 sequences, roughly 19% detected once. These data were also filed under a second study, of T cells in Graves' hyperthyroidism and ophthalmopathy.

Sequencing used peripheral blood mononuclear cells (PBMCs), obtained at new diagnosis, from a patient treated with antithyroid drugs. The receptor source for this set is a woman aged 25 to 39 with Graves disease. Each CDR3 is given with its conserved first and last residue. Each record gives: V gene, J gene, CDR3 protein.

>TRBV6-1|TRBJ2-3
CASSRLGSSSTDTQYF
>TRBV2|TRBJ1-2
CASSGQGLGYTF
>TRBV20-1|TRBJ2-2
CSARDQQLAGETGELFF
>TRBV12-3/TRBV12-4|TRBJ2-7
CASSPGLAGYEQYF
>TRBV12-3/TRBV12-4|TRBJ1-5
CASSFGTGGQMGQPQHF
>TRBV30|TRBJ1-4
CARGGSVGEKLFF
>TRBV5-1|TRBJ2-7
CASSSSTGPYEQYF
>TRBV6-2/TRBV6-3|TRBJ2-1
CASSYGTGYNEQFF
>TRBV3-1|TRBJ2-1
CASSPGQGFYNEQFF
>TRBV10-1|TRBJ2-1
CASSESGPSSYNEQFF
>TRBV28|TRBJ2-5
CASSLKLEGWLVDGGETQYF
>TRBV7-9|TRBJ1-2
CASSPSGGYGYTF
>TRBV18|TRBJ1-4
CASSPGAANEKLFF
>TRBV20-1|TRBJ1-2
CSARDARGDNYGYTF
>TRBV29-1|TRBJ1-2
CSVETAYGNGYTF
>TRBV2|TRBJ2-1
CASSEAVLAGGQKNEQFF
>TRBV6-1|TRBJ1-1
CASTDRGTEAFF
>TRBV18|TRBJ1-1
CASSLGVRQGFTEAFF
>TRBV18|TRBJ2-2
CASSPPEAGFAGELFF
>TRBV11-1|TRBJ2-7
CASSLYSPKVSYEQYF
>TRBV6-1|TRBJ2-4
CASRSGTSLGTKNIQYF
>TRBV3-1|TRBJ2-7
CASSPRTGSSYEQYF
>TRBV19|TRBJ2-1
CASTYRRAPGSNEQFF
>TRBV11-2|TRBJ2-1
CASSLWGSYNEQFF